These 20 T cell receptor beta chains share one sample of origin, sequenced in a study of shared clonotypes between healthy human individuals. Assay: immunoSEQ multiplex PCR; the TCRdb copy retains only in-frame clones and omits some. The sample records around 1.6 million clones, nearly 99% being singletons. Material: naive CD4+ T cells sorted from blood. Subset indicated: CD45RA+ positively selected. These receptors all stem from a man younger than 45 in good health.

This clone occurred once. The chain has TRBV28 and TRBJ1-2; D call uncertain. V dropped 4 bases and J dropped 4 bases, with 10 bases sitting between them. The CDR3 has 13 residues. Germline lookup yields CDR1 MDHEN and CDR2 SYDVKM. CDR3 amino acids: CASSSLTGYGYTF. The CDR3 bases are TGTGCCAGCAGTTCCCTCACCGGCTATGGCTACACCTTC.

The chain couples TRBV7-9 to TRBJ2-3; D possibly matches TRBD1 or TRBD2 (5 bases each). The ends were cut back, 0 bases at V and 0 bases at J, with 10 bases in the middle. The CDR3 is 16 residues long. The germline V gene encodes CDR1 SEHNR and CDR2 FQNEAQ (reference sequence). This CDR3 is CASSLAGEISTDTQYF. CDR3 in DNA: TGTGCCAGCAGCTTAGCGGGGGAGATAAGCACAGATACGCAGTATTTT.

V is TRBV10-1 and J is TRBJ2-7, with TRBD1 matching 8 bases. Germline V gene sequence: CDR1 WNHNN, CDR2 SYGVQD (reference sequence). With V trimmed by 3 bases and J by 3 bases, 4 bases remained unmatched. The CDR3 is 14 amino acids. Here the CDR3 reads CASSDRTGSYEQYF. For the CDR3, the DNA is TGCGCCAGCAGTGATCGGACAGGGAGCTACGAGCAGTACTTC.

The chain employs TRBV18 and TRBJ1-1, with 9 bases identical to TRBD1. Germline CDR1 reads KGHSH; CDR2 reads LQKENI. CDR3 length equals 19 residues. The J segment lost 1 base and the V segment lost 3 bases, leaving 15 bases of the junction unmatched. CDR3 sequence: CASSPETGTGTYWNTEAFF. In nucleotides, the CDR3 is TGTGCCAGCTCACCCGAAACCGGGACAGGGACGTATTGGAACACTGAAGCTTTCTTT. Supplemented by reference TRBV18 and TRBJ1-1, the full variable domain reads NAGVMQNPRHLVRRRGQEARLRCSPMKGHSHVYWYRQLPEEGLKFMVYLQKENIIDESGMPKERFSAEFPKEGPSILRIQQVVRGDSAAYFCASSPETGTGTYWNTEAFFGQGTRLTVV.

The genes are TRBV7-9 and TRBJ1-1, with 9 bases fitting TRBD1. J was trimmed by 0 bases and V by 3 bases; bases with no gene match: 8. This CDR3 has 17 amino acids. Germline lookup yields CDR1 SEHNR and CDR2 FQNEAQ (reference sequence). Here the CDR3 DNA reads TGTGCCAGCAGCTTGGTAGGCGGGGACAGGGTGAACACTGAAGCTTTCTTT. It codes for CASSLVGGDRVNTEAFF.

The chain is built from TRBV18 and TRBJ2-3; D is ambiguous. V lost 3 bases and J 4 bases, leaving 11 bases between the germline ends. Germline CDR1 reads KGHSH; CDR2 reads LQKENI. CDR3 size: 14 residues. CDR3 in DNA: TGTGCCAGCTCACCGCAGAATTTGGCAGATACGCAGTATTTT. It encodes CASSPQNLADTQYF. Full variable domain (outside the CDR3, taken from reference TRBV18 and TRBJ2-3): NAGVMQNPRHLVRRRGQEARLRCSPMKGHSHVYWYRQLPEEGLKFMVYLQKENIIDESGMPKERFSAEFPKEGPSILRIQQVVRGDSAAYFCASSPQNLADTQYFGPGTRLTVL.

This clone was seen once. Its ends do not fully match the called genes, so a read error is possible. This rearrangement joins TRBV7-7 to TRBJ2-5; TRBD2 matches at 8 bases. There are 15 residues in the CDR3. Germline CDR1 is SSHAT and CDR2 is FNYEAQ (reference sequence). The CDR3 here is CASSLAGPRGETQYF. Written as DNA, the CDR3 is TGTGCTAGCAGCTTAGCGGGGCCGAGGGGGGAGACCCAGTACTTC.

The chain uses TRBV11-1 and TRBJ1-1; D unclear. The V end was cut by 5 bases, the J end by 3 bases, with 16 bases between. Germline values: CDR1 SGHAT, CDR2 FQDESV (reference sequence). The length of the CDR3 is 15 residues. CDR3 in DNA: TGTGCCAGCAGCCGAGAGATTGGGTTGGACACTGAAGCTTTCTTT. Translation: CASSREIGLDTEAFF.

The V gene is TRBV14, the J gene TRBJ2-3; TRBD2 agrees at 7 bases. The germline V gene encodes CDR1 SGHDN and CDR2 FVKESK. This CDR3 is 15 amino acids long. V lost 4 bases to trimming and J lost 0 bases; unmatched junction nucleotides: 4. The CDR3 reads CASSRRLASTDTQYF. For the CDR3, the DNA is TGTGCCAGCAGCCGCAGACTAGCTAGCACAGATACGCAGTATTTT.

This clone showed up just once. The CDR3 coding sequence is TGTGCCAGCAGTTTCGGGATCTCGCTCTCTGGAAACACCATATATTTT. This codes for CASSFGISLSGNTIYF. This sequence joins TRBV28 and TRBJ1-3, with D uncertain. Trimming took off 3 bases at V and 0 bases at J, with 12 bases between the two ends. Per the germline V gene, CDR1 is MDHEN and CDR2 is SYDVKM. The CDR3 runs 16 residues.

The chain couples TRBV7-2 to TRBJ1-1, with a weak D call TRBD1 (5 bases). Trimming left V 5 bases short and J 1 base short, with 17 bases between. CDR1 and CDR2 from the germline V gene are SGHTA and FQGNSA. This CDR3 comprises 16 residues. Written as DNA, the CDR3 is TGTGCCAGCAGCCGAATGGGGGTCGGGGCGAACACTGAAGCTTTCTTT. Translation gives CASSRMGVGANTEAFF.

CDR3 sequence reads: CASSKGGKSGKLFF. The CDR3 nucleotides read TGTGCCAGCAGCAAAGGGGGAAAATCCGGGAAACTGTTTTTT. The rearrangement joins TRBV21-1 to TRBJ1-4. TRBV21-1 is tagged as a pseudogene. The CDR3 contains 14 residues.

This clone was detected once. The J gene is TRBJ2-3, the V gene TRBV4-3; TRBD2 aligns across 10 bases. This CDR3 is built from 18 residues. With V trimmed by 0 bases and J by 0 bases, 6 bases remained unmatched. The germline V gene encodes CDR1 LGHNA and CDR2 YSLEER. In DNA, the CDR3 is TGCGCCAGCAGCCAAGATCTCGCGACTAGCGGGAGCACAGATACGCAGTATTTT. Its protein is CASSQDLATSGSTDTQYF.

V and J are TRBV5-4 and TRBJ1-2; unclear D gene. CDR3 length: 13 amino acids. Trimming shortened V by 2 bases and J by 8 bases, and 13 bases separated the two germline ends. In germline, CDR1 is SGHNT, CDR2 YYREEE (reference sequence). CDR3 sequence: CASSFIGLRGYTF. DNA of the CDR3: TGTGCCAGCAGCTTTATCGGGCTAAGGGGCTACACCTTC. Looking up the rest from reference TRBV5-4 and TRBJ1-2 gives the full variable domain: ETGVTQSPTHLIKTRGQQVTLRCSSQSGHNTVSWYQQALGQGPQFIFQYYREEENGRGNFPPRFSGLQFPNYSSELNVNALELDDSALYLCASSFIGLRGYTFGSGTRLTVV.

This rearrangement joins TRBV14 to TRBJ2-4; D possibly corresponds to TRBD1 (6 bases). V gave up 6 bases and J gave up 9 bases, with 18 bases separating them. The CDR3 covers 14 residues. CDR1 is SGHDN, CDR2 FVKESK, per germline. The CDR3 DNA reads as TGTGCCAGCAGTCCTACAGTAGGGGGTCCCATTCAGTACTTC. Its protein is CASSPTVGGPIQYF.

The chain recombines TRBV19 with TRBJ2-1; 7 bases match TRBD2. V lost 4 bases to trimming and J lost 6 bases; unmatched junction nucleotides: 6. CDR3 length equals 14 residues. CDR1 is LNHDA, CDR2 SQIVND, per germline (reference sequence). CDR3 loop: CASSTSGLPNEQFF. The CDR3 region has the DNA TGTGCCAGTAGTACTAGCGGCCTCCCCAATGAGCAGTTCTTC.

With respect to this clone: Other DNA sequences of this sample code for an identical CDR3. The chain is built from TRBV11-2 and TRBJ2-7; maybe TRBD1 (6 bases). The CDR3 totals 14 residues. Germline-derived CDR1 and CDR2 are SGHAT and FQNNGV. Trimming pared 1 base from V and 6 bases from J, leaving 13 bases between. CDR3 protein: CASSLVAGVGEQYF. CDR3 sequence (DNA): TGTGCCAGCAGCTTAGTTGCAGGGGTAGGCGAGCAGTACTTC.

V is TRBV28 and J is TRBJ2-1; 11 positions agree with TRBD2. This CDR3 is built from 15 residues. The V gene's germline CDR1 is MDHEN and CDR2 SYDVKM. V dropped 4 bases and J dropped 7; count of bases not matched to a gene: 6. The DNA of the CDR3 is TGTGCCAGCAGTTCCCTGGGACTAGCGGAGAATGAGCAGTTCTTC. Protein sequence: CASSSLGLAENEQFF.

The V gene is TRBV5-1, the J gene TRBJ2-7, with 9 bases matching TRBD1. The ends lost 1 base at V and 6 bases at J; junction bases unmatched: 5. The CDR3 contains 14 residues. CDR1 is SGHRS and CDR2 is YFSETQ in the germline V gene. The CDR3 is CASSLSHRGLEQYF. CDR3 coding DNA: TGCGCCAGCAGCTTGAGTCACAGGGGGCTCGAGCAGTACTTC.

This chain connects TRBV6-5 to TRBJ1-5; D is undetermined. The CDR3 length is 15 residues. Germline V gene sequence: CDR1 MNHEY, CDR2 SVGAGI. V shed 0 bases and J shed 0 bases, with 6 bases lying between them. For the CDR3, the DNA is TGTGCCAGCAGTTACTCGATGGGTAGCAATCAGCCCCAGCATTTT. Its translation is CASSYSMGSNQPQHF.